This T cell receptor beta chain emerged from a study of CD4 T cells in relation to SARS-CoV-2 and coronaviruses (dated by TCRdb to the early 2020s). Study-level background: Patient-derived lymphoblastoid cell lines were used to map the HLA restriction of shared crossreactive spike epitopes. A different TCR-beta assay, based on Illumina, was used to sequence expansion assays from other donors in the study. At the level of individual TCR clonotypes, the study evaluated whether memory CD4+ T cells crossreact between the spike proteins of SARS-CoV-2 and those of common cold coronaviruses. The Adaptive Biotechnologies TCR-sequencing kit was used to sequence samples from a few pre-COVID donors and the naive versus memory experiments, while other data came from Illumina-based sequencing.

DNA from uncultured naive and memory CD4+ T cells underwent immunoSEQ TCR-beta sequencing at deep resolution. The original methods were these. During preprocessing, nonproductive sequences were removed, as were CDR3s that did not start with C, did not end with F or W, or were shorter than 7 amino acids. Cultured and uncultured naive and memory CD4+ repertoires were searched for previously identified spike- and CEF-reactive CDR3s. CDR3 homology was quantified as pairwise Levenshtein distance, calculated with the stringdist R package after three terminal residues were trimmed from each end. In TCRdb, the immuneACCESS table is reduced to in-frame sequences with V and J assigned. These tables do not hold every clone; where another copy was compared, an unresolved V gene accounts for under half, and the others remain unexplained. V, J and clone size derive from that table, while D and trimming were established from the DNA sequence. This sample lists about 68,000 clones; roughly 93% were detected once. Of the sample, under 0.25% falls within the top ten clones.

Of note for this clone: Its antigen has not been determined. Base qualities are not recorded, but no much larger clone differs from it by a single base.

CD4+ T cells from unexposed donors were collected before the COVID-19 pandemic (2011-2018). To separate naive from memory CD4+ T cells, cryopreserved PBMCs first underwent CD4 enrichment and then EasySep naive CD4+ T cell enrichment. The leukapheresis product for the unexposed donors was obtained through commercial purchase. Ficoll-Paque PLUS gradient centrifugation was used to isolate PBMCs from either whole blood or leukapheresis product. PBMCs were either used fresh in the expansion assay or cryopreserved at -140 degrees C. The QIAamp Micro DNA Kit was used to extract genomic DNA from the CD4+ T cells. The junction shows trimming of 7 bases on V and 7 bases on J, plus 19 bases between the germline ends. Reading the germline V gene gives CDR1 MNHEY and CDR2 SVGAGI. The CDR3 contains 14 residues, cysteine and phenylalanine counted. The DNA shown is the 42-base CDR3, in frame from base 1. Overall study results and their limits: Because no donor provided both pre-pandemic and post-infection samples, tracing the source of pre-existing responses was limited. Small numbers of patients and of tested TCRs were a limitation of the study. Sequencing naive versus memory cells indicated that the assay picks up memory recall responses, not primary responses primed during culture. Crossreactive clones showed significantly weaker SARS-CoV-2-driven expansion than monoreactive clones, consistent with antigenic imprinting. Memory CD4+ clonotypes crossrecognizing SARS-CoV-2 and at least one common cold coronavirus spike were found in approximately 65% of donors. Crossreactivity analysis centred on spike protein, so crossreactivity against other viral proteins was not assessed.

Sequencing used naive CD4+ T cells from PBMCs. The cell subset or site label, read with the paper, signifies: naive CD4+ T cells isolated by negative enrichment. The sequence came from a human donor in good health. The chain links TRBV6-5 with TRBJ1-1; 6 matching bases give a weak D call of TRBD1. The CDR3 protein: CASTPWGARNEAFF. The nucleotide sequence reads as follows: TGTGCCAGCACCCCGTGGGGGGCGCGTAATGAAGCTTTCTTT.